This TCR beta chain was captured in a study of cytomegalovirus exposure and HLA in healthy donors. This CDR3 has 16 amino acids. CDR1 and CDR2 from the germline V gene are LGHNA and YSLEER. The V and J ends lost 1 base and 2 bases, in that order; junction bases with no gene match: 2. Both 60 Vbeta primers and 13 Jbeta primers went into the PCR. Profiling relied on immunoSEQ multiplex PCR, and the TCRdb table lists in-frame clones only, not all of them. The sample holds about 200,000 clones, 80% to 90% seen once. This rearrangement joins TRBV4-3 to TRBJ1-5, with 10 positions matching TRBD1. The receptor was derived from a man aged 25 to 45 in good health and CMV-seronegative. The sequenced material came from PBMCs. In DNA form, the CDR3 reads TGCGCCAGCAGCCAAGGGACAGGGGGTGGCAATCAGCCCCAGCATTTT. Amino acid sequence: CASSQGTGGGNQPQHF.